A single sample gave rise to the 10 T cell receptor beta chains below, sequenced in a study of blood T cell repertoires in COVID-19. Here immunoSEQ multiplex PCR was the method, and the copy in TCRdb shows in-frame clones only, minus some. Here the sample spans roughly 440,000 clones, 88% being singletons. Sequenced material: peripheral blood. The receptors were sampled from a woman between 45 and 65 years old with COVID-19, enrolled during active disease.

In regard to this clone: Other nucleotide sequences from this sample produce the same CDR3. The chain couples TRBV18 to TRBJ2-2; 8 nucleotides match TRBD1. The V and J ends lost 3 bases and 1 base, in that order; junction bases with no gene match: 1. CDR3 length: 15 residues. Per the germline V gene, CDR1 is KGHSH and CDR2 is LQKENI. The CDR3 reads CASSPGTGNTGELFF. The CDR3 nucleotides read TGTGCCAGCTCACCGGGGACAGGGAACACCGGGGAGCTGTTTTTT. The complete variable domain, with remaining parts taken from reference TRBV18 and TRBJ2-2, reads NAGVMQNPRHLVRRRGQEARLRCSPMKGHSHVYWYRQLPEEGLKFMVYLQKENIIDESGMPKERFSAEFPKEGPSILRIQQVVRGDSAAYFCASSPGTGNTGELFFGEGSRLTVL.

In its sample, this clone was seen once. This rearrangement joins TRBV6-6 to TRBJ2-5; 15 nucleotides line up with TRBD2. Per the germline V gene, CDR1 is MNHNY and CDR2 is SVGAGI (reference sequence). This CDR3 is 20 amino acids long. V shed 6 bases, J shed 1 base, and the junction held 15 bases outside the gene matches. The CDR3 reads CASSLTTGTSGGTIQETQYF. As DNA, the CDR3 is TGTGCCAGCAGCCTCACCACCGGGACTAGCGGGGGGACCATCCAAGAGACCCAGTACTTC.

The rearrangement joins TRBV4-1 to TRBJ2-7; 8 bases map to TRBD2. The CDR3 runs to 17 residues. CDR1 and CDR2 from the germline V gene are MGHRA and YSYEKL. The J segment lost 3 bases and the V segment lost 1 base, leaving 11 bases of the junction unmatched. CDR3: CASSQGAGGGTHYEQYF. The CDR3 nucleotides read TGCGCCAGCAGCCAAGGGGCGGGGGGAGGTACCCACTACGAGCAGTACTTC.

The rearrangement joins TRBV30 to TRBJ1-6, with TRBD1 as a possible D gene (6 bases). CDR1 is GTSNPN and CDR2 is SVGIG in the germline V gene (reference sequence). The CDR3 totals 14 residues. Deletions cut 0 bases from V and 7 bases from J, with 10 bases between. The CDR3 bases are TGTGCCTGGAGTGTAGGACAGAGCAATTCACCCCTCCACTTT. Translated: CAWSVGQSNSPLHF.

For this clone: The same CDR3 can be traced to other DNA sequences in this sample. CDR3 nucleotide sequence: TGTGCCTGGAGTGTAGGAGCCAACTATGGCTACACCTTC. As protein: CAWSVGANYGYTF. The V gene is TRBV30, the J gene TRBJ1-2; D is uncertain. Germline V gene data show CDR1 as GTSNPN and CDR2 as SVGIG (reference sequence). V gave up 0 bases and J gave up 2 bases, with 7 bases separating them. CDR3 length: 13 amino acids.

V is TRBV5-1 and J is TRBJ2-7; 8 bases line up with TRBD1. Germline assignment: CDR1 SGHRS and CDR2 YFSETQ. V dropped 0 bases and J dropped 5; count of bases not matched to a gene: 4. The CDR3 runs to 14 residues. The DNA for the CDR3 is TGCGCCAGCAGCTTGGGAGGGACAGGTGACGAGCAGTACTTC. Translating it yields CASSLGGTGDEQYF.

This clone has a single count. The J gene is TRBJ2-1, the V gene TRBV7-9; D might be TRBD2 (5 bases). V lost 1 base and J lost 5, with 9 bases in between. This CDR3 has 14 residues. Per germline, CDR1 SEHNR and CDR2 FQNEAQ (reference sequence). The CDR3 region is CASSLVGLNNEQFF. The CDR3 DNA reads as TGTGCCAGCAGCTTAGTAGGACTGAACAATGAGCAGTTCTTC.

The V and J genes are TRBV19 and TRBJ1-3; D is ambiguous. CDR1 LNHDA and CDR2 SQIVND come from the germline V gene (reference sequence). V was cut by 3 bases and J by 0 bases, with 9 bases left in between. This CDR3 has 15 residues. CDR3: CASSIAADSGNTIYF. In nucleotides, the CDR3 is TGTGCCAGTAGTATCGCGGCGGACTCTGGAAACACCATATATTTT.

V usage is TRBV12-5 and J usage is TRBJ2-1, with TRBD1 identical over 7 bases. The CDR3 is 16 residues long. Germline values: CDR1 LGHNT, CDR2 FRNRAP. J gave up 2 bases and V 5 bases, and 9 bases lay outside the gene matches. The CDR3 here is CASGPEGARPYNEQFF. In DNA form, the CDR3 reads TGTGCTAGTGGTCCCGAGGGGGCGCGTCCCTACAATGAGCAGTTCTTC.

This clone was recorded a few times. The genes are TRBV7-9 and TRBJ2-7; 7 bases fit TRBD1. The V and J ends lost 4 bases and 2 bases, in that order; junction bases with no gene match: 5. Germline CDR1 SEHNR, CDR2 FQNEAQ (reference sequence). The CDR3 is made up of 14 amino acids. CDR3 sequence reads: CASSSQGHAYEQYF. In DNA form, the CDR3 reads TGTGCCAGCAGCTCACAGGGGCATGCCTACGAGCAGTACTTC. Full variable domain (missing parts from reference TRBV7-9 and TRBJ2-7): DTGVSQNPRHKITKRGQNVTFRCDPISEHNRLYWYRQTLGQGPEFLTYFQNEAQLEKSRLLSDRFSAERPKGSFSTLEIQRTEQGDSAMYLCASSSQGHAYEQYFGPGTRLTVT.